This T cell receptor beta chain stems from a study of T cell repertoires in cytomegalovirus infection. About the research overall: Indicated by public TCR beta signatures were CMV infection and matching HLA type.

The CDR3 has 15 amino acids. Trimming shortened V by 6 bases and J by 5 bases, and 17 bases separated the two germline ends. Germline CDR1 and CDR2: MNHNS and SASEGT. A single record per CDR3 protein comes from TCRdb applying MiXCR to the reads. In the table there are around 740,000 distinct CDR3 sequences, about 40% of which are singletons. The V and J genes are TRBV6-1 and TRBJ1-5; D is possibly TRBD1 (6 bases). Specimen: PBMCs. This clonotype originated in a human donor in good health (CMV status not recorded). Some clones in this sample may be carry-over from other donors' samples. In nucleotides, the CDR3 is TGTGCCAGCAGATCAAACAGGGAGGAGGATCAGCCCCAGCATTTT. It yields the protein CASRSNREEDQPQHF.